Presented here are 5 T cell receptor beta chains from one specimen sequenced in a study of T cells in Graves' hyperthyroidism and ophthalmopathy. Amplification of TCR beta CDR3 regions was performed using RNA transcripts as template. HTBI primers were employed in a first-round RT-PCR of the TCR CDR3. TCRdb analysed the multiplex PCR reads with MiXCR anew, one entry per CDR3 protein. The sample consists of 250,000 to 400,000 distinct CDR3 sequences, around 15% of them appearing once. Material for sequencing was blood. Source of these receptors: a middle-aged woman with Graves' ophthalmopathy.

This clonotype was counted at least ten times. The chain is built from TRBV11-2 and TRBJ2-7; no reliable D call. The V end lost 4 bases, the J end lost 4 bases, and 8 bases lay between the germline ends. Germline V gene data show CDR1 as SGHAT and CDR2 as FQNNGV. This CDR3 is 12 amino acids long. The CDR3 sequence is CASSSSMYEQYF. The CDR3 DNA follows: TGTGCCAGCAGCTCCAGTATGTACGAGCAGTACTTC.

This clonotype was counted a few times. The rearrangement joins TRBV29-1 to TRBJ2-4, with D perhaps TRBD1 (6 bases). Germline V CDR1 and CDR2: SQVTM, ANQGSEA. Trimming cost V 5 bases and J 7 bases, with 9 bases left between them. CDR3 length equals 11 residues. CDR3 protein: CSVTGFNIQYF. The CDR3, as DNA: TGCAGCGTTACAGGGTTTAACATTCAGTACTTC.

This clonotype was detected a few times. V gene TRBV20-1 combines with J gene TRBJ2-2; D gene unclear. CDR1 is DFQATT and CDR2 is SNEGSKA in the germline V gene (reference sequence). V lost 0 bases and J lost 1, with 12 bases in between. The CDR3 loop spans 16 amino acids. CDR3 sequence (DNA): TGCAGTGCTAGAGATAATCGCAAGGGGAACACCGGGGAGCTGTTTTTT. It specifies CSARDNRKGNTGELFF.

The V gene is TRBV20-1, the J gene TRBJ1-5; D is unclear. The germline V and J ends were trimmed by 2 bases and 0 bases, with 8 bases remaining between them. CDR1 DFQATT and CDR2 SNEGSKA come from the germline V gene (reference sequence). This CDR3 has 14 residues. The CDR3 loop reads CSARQGSSNQPQHF. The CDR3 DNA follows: TGCAGTGCTAGACAAGGCTCTAGCAATCAGCCCCAGCATTTT.

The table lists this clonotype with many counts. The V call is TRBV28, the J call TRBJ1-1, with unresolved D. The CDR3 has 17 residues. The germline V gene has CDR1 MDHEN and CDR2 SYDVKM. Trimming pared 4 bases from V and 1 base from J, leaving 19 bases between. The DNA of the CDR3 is TGTGCCAGCAGTTCGATAACTATGGGATGGAGGAACACTGAAGCTTTCTTT. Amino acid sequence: CASSSITMGWRNTEAFF.